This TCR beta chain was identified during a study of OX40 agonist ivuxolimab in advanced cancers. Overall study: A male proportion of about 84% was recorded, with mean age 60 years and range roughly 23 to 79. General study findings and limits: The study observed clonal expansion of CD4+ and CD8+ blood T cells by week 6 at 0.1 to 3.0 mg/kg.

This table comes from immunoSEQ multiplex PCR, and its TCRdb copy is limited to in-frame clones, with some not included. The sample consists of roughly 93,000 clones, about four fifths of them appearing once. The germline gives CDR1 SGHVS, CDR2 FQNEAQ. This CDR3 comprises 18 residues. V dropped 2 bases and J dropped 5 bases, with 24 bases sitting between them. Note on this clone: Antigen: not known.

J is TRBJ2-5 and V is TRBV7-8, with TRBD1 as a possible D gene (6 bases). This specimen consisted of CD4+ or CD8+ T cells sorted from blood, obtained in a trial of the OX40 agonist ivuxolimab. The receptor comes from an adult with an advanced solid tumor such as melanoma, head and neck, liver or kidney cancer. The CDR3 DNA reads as TGTGCCAGCAGCTTAAGAAGCCTCGCGACAGGTTCGACGGAGACCCAGTACTTC. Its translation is CASSLRSLATGSTETQYF.